The T cell receptor (beta chain) under discussion was sequenced for a study of CD8+CD57+ T cells in acquired aplastic anemia. Patients chosen for sequencing had CD8+CD57+ cells that had expanded, as shown by flow cytometry. For CDR3 and TCR beta VDJ profiling, genomic DNA was the template used. MiXCR was run by TCRdb on the reads, yielding one entry per CDR3 protein. The data contain over 250,000 distinct CDR3 sequences, 56% of them singletons. The sequenced material came from sorted CD4+, CD8+, or CD8+CD57+ T cells (not recorded which) from PBMCs. This receptor was taken from a human donor with aplastic anemia.

The CDR3 bases are TGCAGTGCTAGAGAAGGGACTAGTACAGAGACCCAGTACTTC. This gives the protein CSAREGTSTETQYF. The gene calls are TRBV20-1 and TRBJ2-5; TRBD2 matches at 8 bases. Unmatched junction bases numbered 4, after V lost 0 bases and J lost 4 bases. This CDR3 is built from 14 residues. Germline V gene lookup returns CDR1 DFQATT and CDR2 SNEGSKA (reference sequence).